This passage covers 27 T cell receptor beta chains from one sample sequenced in a study of blood T cell repertoires in COVID-19. The data were produced by immunoSEQ multiplex PCR, yet TCRdb's version contains in-frame clones alone and is incomplete. Of a few hundred thousand clones in the sample, around 85% were seen once. The source material was peripheral blood. The receptors shown here come from a woman aged 45-60 years with active or convalescent COVID-19.

This clone was seen more than once but under ten times. The genes are TRBV28 and TRBJ1-1, with D maybe TRBD1 (6 bases). Germline V gene sequence: CDR1 MDHEN, CDR2 SYDVKM. The CDR3 consists of 16 residues. V lost 5 bases, J lost 5 bases, and 21 bases lay in between. This CDR3 is CASSRYGGPGKTEAFF. The DNA of the CDR3 is TGTGCCAGCAGTCGTTACGGGGGGCCTGGGAAAACTGAAGCTTTCTTT.

CDR3 nucleotide sequence: TGTGCCACCAGGACAGGGGGCCAAGTTGACGAGCAGTACTTC. The encoded protein is CATRTGGQVDEQYF. The rearrangement joins TRBV24-1 to TRBJ2-7; 10 bases line up with TRBD1. The germline V gene encodes CDR1 KGHDR and CDR2 SFDVKD. The CDR3 is 14 amino acids. Trimming took 7 bases from V and 5 from J; bases not matched to a gene: 7.

The chain couples TRBV18 to TRBJ1-1, with D unclear. The CDR3 spans 14 residues. V shed 3 bases and J shed 2 bases, with 10 bases lying between them. Germline assignment: CDR1 KGHSH and CDR2 LQKENI. DNA of the CDR3: TGTGCCAGCTCACCTTTCGCGACTAACACTGAAGCTTTCTTT. This codes for CASSPFATNTEAFF.

This clone turned up a few times. The CDR3 reads CASSQGLAGDTYEQYF. CDR3 in DNA: TGCGCCAGCAGCCAAGGGCTAGCGGGAGACACCTACGAGCAGTACTTC. V usage is TRBV4-1 and J usage is TRBJ2-7; 10 bases are shared with TRBD2. CDR1 is MGHRA and CDR2 is YSYEKL in the germline V gene. This CDR3 comprises 16 residues. After removal of 1 base from V and 2 bases from J, the junction contained 5 bases not matched to a gene.

The count of this clone is one. The chain employs TRBV12-3 or TRBV12-4 and TRBJ1-5; D unresolved. V lost 3 bases, J lost 11 bases, and 14 bases lay in between. CDR3 length: 13 amino acids. The CDR3 nucleotides are TGTGCCAGCAGTTTTATTGTCGGGTCGGCCCAGCATTTT. As protein: CASSFIVGSAQHF.

This sequence joins TRBV15 and TRBJ1-1, with 9 nucleotides matching TRBD1. The length of the CDR3 is 15 residues. V shed 5 bases and J 6 bases; nucleotides not matched to a gene: 10. The germline CDR1 and CDR2 sequences are LNHNV and YYDKDF (reference sequence). Here the CDR3 reads CATSRIGQGRAEAFF. The CDR3 region has the DNA TGTGCCACCAGCCGAATAGGACAGGGGCGCGCTGAAGCTTTCTTT.

The rearrangement uses TRBV7-7 and TRBJ2-5; D may be TRBD2 (5 bases). The germline V and J ends were trimmed by 5 bases and 7 bases, with 8 bases remaining between them. Looked up from germline, CDR1 is SSHAT and CDR2 is FNYEAQ (reference sequence). The CDR3 runs to 11 residues. Here the CDR3 reads CASSNGLTQYF. The CDR3 coding sequence is TGTGCCAGCAGCAACGGACTGACCCAGTACTTC.

The chain employs TRBV9 and TRBJ2-2; no clear D. Germline V lookup: CDR1 SGDLS, CDR2 YYNGEE. With 0 bases removed from V and 4 bases from J, the gap between germline ends came to 10 bases. The CDR3 spans 15 residues. The CDR3: CASSVGVVGTGELFF. In DNA, the CDR3 is TGTGCCAGCAGCGTAGGTGTAGTCGGCACCGGGGAGCTGTTTTTT.

CDR3 residues: CASSPTGANTGELFF. CDR3 in DNA: TGTGCCAGCAGCCCGACAGGGGCCAACACCGGGGAGCTGTTTTTT. This chain uses TRBV11-2 with TRBJ2-2, with 8 bases aligning to TRBD1. V shed 5 bases and J 2 bases; nucleotides not matched to a gene: 4. Germline CDR1 reads SGHAT; CDR2 reads FQNNGV. The CDR3 contains 15 residues.

This clone appeared once. The chain couples TRBV7-2 to TRBJ2-2, with D tentatively TRBD2 (5 bases). This CDR3 contains 15 residues. The V gene lost 5 bases and the J gene lost 8 bases, with 18 bases spanning the gap. Per the germline V gene, CDR1 is SGHTA and CDR2 is FQGNSA. The DNA of the CDR3 is TGTGCCAGCAGCCCAGTAGCGACCCAAACAGGGGAGCTGTTTTTT. Protein sequence: CASSPVATQTGELFF.

The chain couples TRBV10-3 to TRBJ2-3, with 14 positions matching TRBD2. The CDR3 spans 17 residues. Per germline, CDR1 ENHRY and CDR2 SYGVKD. The trim removed 4 bases at V and 0 bases at J, leaving 3 bases unmatched. The CDR3 region has the DNA TGTGCCATCAGTGGGACTAGCGGGAGGACTAGCACAGATACGCAGTATTTT. It yields the protein CAISGTSGRTSTDTQYF.

The V gene is TRBV7-3, the J gene TRBJ2-2; TRBD1 agrees at 10 bases. The CDR3 length is 19 residues. Germline-derived CDR1 and CDR2 are SGHTA and FQGTGA. V gave up 6 bases and J gave up 1 base; unmatched junction bases: 14. This CDR3 is CASSNPRGGQGKNTGELFF. CDR3 nucleotides: TGTGCCAGCAGTAACCCTCGTGGGGGACAGGGGAAGAACACCGGGGAGCTGTTTTTT.

This clone has more than one count but fewer than ten. The gene calls are TRBV2 and TRBJ2-1, with D possibly being TRBD1 (5 bases). V lost 2 bases and J 0 bases, leaving 8 bases between the germline ends. Germline V lookup: CDR1 SNHLY, CDR2 FYNNEI. The CDR3 spans 15 residues. Here the CDR3 reads CASSEQGSSYNEQFF. In nucleotides, the CDR3 is TGTGCCAGCAGTGAACAGGGTAGCTCCTACAATGAGCAGTTCTTC.

The V and J genes are TRBV24-1 and TRBJ2-2, with 15 bases identical to TRBD2. Germline values: CDR1 KGHDR, CDR2 SFDVKD. The CDR3 is 16 amino acids. The junction had 4 bases not matched to a gene; V was cut back by 4 bases and J by 8 bases. CDR3 residues: CATSDPGTSGRGELFF. The CDR3 coding sequence is TGTGCCACCAGTGACCCCGGGACTAGCGGGAGGGGGGAGCTGTTTTTT.

This sequence joins TRBV5-1 and TRBJ2-3, with 8 bases lining up with TRBD2. The CDR3 consists of 16 residues. After removal of 0 bases from V and 1 base from J, the junction contained 4 bases not matched to a gene. Looked up from germline, CDR1 is SGHRS and CDR2 is YFSETQ. The CDR3 DNA reads TGCGCCAGCAGCTTGGGGATAGCGGGGCGCACAGATACGCAGTATTTT. This encodes CASSLGIAGRTDTQYF. Together with reference TRBV5-1 and TRBJ2-3, the CDR3 gives the full variable domain: KAGVTQTPRYLIKTRGQQVTLSCSPISGHRSVSWYQQTPGQGLQFLFEYFSETQRNKGNFPGRFSGRQFSNSRSEMNVSTLELGDSALYLCASSLGIAGRTDTQYFGPGTRLTVL.

This chain links TRBV12-3 or TRBV12-4 with TRBJ1-6, with 7 positions matching TRBD1. The CDR3 length is 13 residues. Trimming cost V 7 bases and J 14 bases; bases outside gene matches: 11. For the CDR3, the DNA is TGTGCCAGCACTTGGACAGGCCTCTTTACCCTCCACTTT. The encoded protein is CASTWTGLFTLHF.

The chain joins TRBV4-2 to TRBJ2-5, with 7 bases matching TRBD1. Germline assignment: CDR1 LGHNA and CDR2 YNFKEQ. The junction had 4 bases not matched to a gene; V was cut back by 4 bases and J by 5 bases. This CDR3 spans 13 amino acids. CDR3 DNA: TGTGCCAGCAGCCTCAGGGGGACGGAGACCCAGTACTTC. Protein sequence: CASSLRGTETQYF.

The rearrangement joins TRBV6-1 to TRBJ1-3, with TRBD1 matching over 7 bases. CDR3 size: 17 residues. Germline CDR1 MNHNS, CDR2 SASEGT. Trimming removed 3 bases from V and 3 bases from J; junction bases left unmatched: 11. In DNA form, the CDR3 reads TGTGCCAGCAGTGAGCCGCTGAGGGGGCTTCGTGGAAACACCATATATTTT. Its translation is CASSEPLRGLRGNTIYF.

V usage is TRBV4-2 and J usage is TRBJ1-2, with TRBD1 identical over 7 bases. Germline V gene lookup returns CDR1 LGHNA and CDR2 YNFKEQ. The CDR3 loop spans 17 amino acids. V gave up 3 bases and J gave up 0 bases; unmatched junction bases: 10. The CDR3 bases are TGTGCCAGCAGCCAGACCCCCGGGACAGATACTAACTATGGCTACACCTTC. Amino acids: CASSQTPGTDTNYGYTF.

This chain connects TRBV25-1 to TRBJ1-2; TRBD1 matches at 7 bases. Germline lookup yields CDR1 MGHDK and CDR2 SYGVNS. The trim removed 3 bases at V and 0 bases at J, leaving 4 bases unmatched. CDR3 size: 15 residues. The CDR3: CASSDTDRPNYGYTF. The CDR3 coding sequence is TGTGCCAGCAGTGATACGGACAGGCCTAACTATGGCTACACCTTC.

The chain couples TRBV20-1 to TRBJ1-6; 9 nucleotides line up with TRBD1. The CDR3 has 15 amino acids. Trimming at V came to 3 bases and at J to 14 bases, leaving 14 bases not matched to a gene. Germline V gene lookup returns CDR1 DFQATT and CDR2 SNEGSKA (reference sequence). Written as DNA, the CDR3 is TGCAGTGCTAGTGCACCCGGGACAGGGAGTATAACCCTCCACTTT. This sequence encodes CSASAPGTGSITLHF.

This rearrangement joins TRBV5-1 to TRBJ2-7; tentatively, D is TRBD2 (5 bases). The CDR3 length is 12 residues. With 8 bases removed from V and 7 bases from J, the gap between germline ends came to 16 bases. Germline V CDR1 and CDR2: SGHRS, YFSETQ. The CDR3 DNA sequence: TGCGCCAGTGGGGAGCAGATGGGGGAGCAGTACTTC. Protein sequence: CASGEQMGEQYF. The variable domain in full, with the rest retrieved from reference TRBV5-1 and TRBJ2-7, is KAGVTQTPRYLIKTRGQQVTLSCSPISGHRSVSWYQQTPGQGLQFLFEYFSETQRNKGNFPGRFSGRQFSNSRSEMNVSTLELGDSALYLCASGEQMGEQYFGPGTRLTVT.

The genes are TRBV5-1 and TRBJ1-2; D possibly corresponds to TRBD1 (6 bases). Looked up from germline, CDR1 is SGHRS and CDR2 is YFSETQ. The CDR3 is 13 amino acids. With 5 bases removed from V and 4 bases from J, the gap between germline ends came to 12 bases. For the CDR3, the DNA is TGCGCCAGCAGTGTCGGCAGGGGCTATGGCTACACCTTC. Translation: CASSVGRGYGYTF.

This clone was recorded only once. The chain employs TRBV5-1 and TRBJ2-1; 14 bases map to TRBD2. Germline assignment: CDR1 SGHRS and CDR2 YFSETQ. The CDR3 sequence is 17 residues long. V shed 3 bases and J 5 bases; nucleotides not matched to a gene: 7. The CDR3 DNA is TGCGCCAGCAGCTGGGGACTAGCGGGAGAAGTCCACAATGAGCAGTTCTTC. The encoded protein is CASSWGLAGEVHNEQFF.

This clone was counted between two and nine times. V usage is TRBV7-3 and J usage is TRBJ1-1, with 8 nucleotides matching TRBD1. CDR3 size: 13 residues. Germline V CDR1 and CDR2: SGHTA, FQGTGA. V was clipped by 5 bases and J by 4 bases; unmatched bases: 3. The CDR3 DNA reads as TGTGCCAGCAGCCCTACAGGGGGCACTGAAGCTTTCTTT. Translating it yields CASSPTGGTEAFF. Filled out from reference TRBV7-3 and TRBJ1-1, the complete variable domain reads GAGVSQTPSNKVTEKGKYVELRCDPISGHTALYWYRQSLGQGPEFLIYFQGTGAADDSGLPNDRFFAVRPEGSVSTLKIQRTERGDSAVYLCASSPTGGTEAFFGQGTRLTVV.

The chain joins TRBV28 to TRBJ2-5; D perhaps matches TRBD1 (6 bases). In germline, CDR1 is MDHEN, CDR2 SYDVKM. The CDR3 totals 16 residues. V shed 5 bases and J shed 1 base, with 17 bases lying between them. The chain's CDR3 is CASSPIRGTTQETQYF. In nucleotides, the CDR3 is TGTGCCAGCAGTCCAATCCGAGGGACAACCCAAGAGACCCAGTACTTC. The full variable domain, rest sourced from reference TRBV28 and TRBJ2-5, is DVKVTQSSRYLVKRTGEKVFLECVQDMDHENMFWYRQDPGLGLRLIYFSYDVKMKEKGDIPEGYSVSREKKERFSLILESASTNQTSMYLCASSPIRGTTQETQYFGPGTRLLVL.

This chain connects TRBV6-5 to TRBJ2-3; 8 bases align to TRBD2. The germline CDR1 and CDR2 sequences are MNHEY and SVGAGI. The CDR3 covers 15 residues. V shed 5 bases and J 2 bases; nucleotides not matched to a gene: 6. Here the CDR3 DNA reads TGTGCCAGCAGTACGACTAGCGCCAACACAGATACGCAGTATTTT. This translates into CASSTTSANTDTQYF.